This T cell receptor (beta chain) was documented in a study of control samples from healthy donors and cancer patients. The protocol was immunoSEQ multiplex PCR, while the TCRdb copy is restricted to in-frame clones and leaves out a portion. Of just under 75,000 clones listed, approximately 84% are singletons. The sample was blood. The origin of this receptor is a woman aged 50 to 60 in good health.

The CDR3 DNA follows: TGTGCCAGCAGCTCTGACAGGAGATCTAACTATGGCTACACCTTC. Translation gives CASSSDRRSNYGYTF. The chain uses TRBV25-1 and TRBJ1-2; D is possibly TRBD1 (6 bases). CDR1 is MGHDK, CDR2 SYGVNS, per germline. The CDR3 loop spans 15 amino acids. Trimming took 6 bases from V and 0 from J, leaving 14 bases between them.